Detailed here is one TCR beta chain. V trimming: 6 bases; J trimming: 4 bases; junction bases outside the gene matches: 5. The CDR3 length is 13 residues. This record belongs to a study of blood T cell repertoires in COVID-19. Some clones are missing from TCRdb's copy, which holds only in-frame ones; the method was immunoSEQ multiplex PCR. The sample records about 250,000 clones, more than 80% being singletons. J is TRBJ1-2 and V is TRBV23-1; TRBD1 matches 7 bases. TRBV23-1 is an open reading frame, and its role is uncertain. The sample comprised PBMCs or T cells enriched from blood (not recorded which). The sequence was obtained from a woman between 18 and 29 years old who had recovered from COVID-19. The chain's CDR3 is CASSPQGLYGYTF. The DNA of the CDR3 is TGCGCCAGCAGCCCACAGGGGCTCTATGGCTACACCTTC.